A selection of T cell receptor beta chains follows, all from one sample in a study of long-term antiretroviral therapy in people with HIV. Sequencing was performed with immunoSEQ multiplex PCR; in TCRdb, only in-frame clones are kept and a portion is missing. Counted here are about 22,000 clones, more than 65% occurring once; the ten biggest clones make up over 8%. Sequencing used unsorted PBMCs, obtained at the start of antiretroviral therapy. Receptor source: a man aged 45-65 years with HIV. Each CDR3 is given with its conserved first and last residue. The order of the fields is D gene, V gene, clone size, J gene, CDR3 protein, CDR3 DNA. The D gene is left open where the match is weak. The listing skips clone size in some rows; elsewhere it reads once, few, many or a size class.

d_call: -; v_call: TRBV2; clone_size: once; j_call: TRBJ2-2; cdr3_aa: CASSEWTDGDTGELFF; cdr3_nt: TGTGCCAGCAGTGAGTGGACCGACGGGGACACCGGGGAGCTGTTTTTT
d_call: TRBD1; v_call: TRBV28; clone_size: -; j_call: TRBJ2-2; cdr3_aa: CASSLGQLYTGELFF; cdr3_nt: TGTGCCAGCAGCCTGGGACAGTTATACACCGGGGAGCTGTTTTTT
d_call: TRBD1; v_call: TRBV7-2; clone_size: once; j_call: TRBJ2-7; cdr3_aa: CASSIKTGAEQYF; cdr3_nt: TGTGCCAGCAGCATAAAAACAGGGGCCGAGCAGTACTTC
d_call: -; v_call: TRBV14; clone_size: -; j_call: TRBJ2-3; cdr3_aa: CASSLLLTDPSTDTQYF; cdr3_nt: TGTGCCAGCAGCCTACTTTTGACAGACCCTAGCACAGATACGCAGTATTTT
d_call: TRBD2; v_call: TRBV6-4; clone_size: once; j_call: TRBJ2-5; cdr3_aa: CASSANPSGQETQYF; cdr3_nt: TGTGCCAGCAGTGCCAACCCTAGCGGGCAAGAGACCCAGTACTTC
d_call: -; v_call: TRBV5-6; clone_size: -; j_call: TRBJ2-5; cdr3_aa: CASSFGVGETQYF; cdr3_nt: TGTGCCAGCAGCTTTGGGGTTGGAGAGACCCAGTACTTC
d_call: -; v_call: TRBV4-3; clone_size: -; j_call: TRBJ1-3; cdr3_aa: CASSLGGGPGNTIYF; cdr3_nt: TGCGCCAGCAGCCTGGGGGGCGGCCCCGGAAACACCATATATTTT
d_call: TRBD1; v_call: TRBV5-6; clone_size: -; j_call: TRBJ1-5; cdr3_aa: CASSLRDRGKSYSNQPQHF; cdr3_nt: TGTGCCAGCAGCCTCCGGGACAGGGGAAAAAGTTATAGCAATCAGCCCCAGCATTTT
d_call: -; v_call: TRBV5-5; clone_size: -; j_call: TRBJ1-5; cdr3_aa: CASSAQANQPQHF; cdr3_nt: TGTGCCAGCAGCGCTCAGGCAAATCAGCCCCAGCATTTT
d_call: TRBD1; v_call: TRBV18; clone_size: -; j_call: TRBJ1-4; cdr3_aa: CASSPRSRDRVVGPNEKLFF; cdr3_nt: TGTGCCAGCTCACCGCGCTCCCGGGACAGGGTTGTCGGGCCTAATGAAAAACTGTTTTTT
d_call: -; v_call: TRBV10-3; clone_size: few; j_call: TRBJ1-6; cdr3_aa: CAISPGSYNSPLHF; cdr3_nt: TGTGCCATCAGTCCCGGCTCCTATAATTCACCCCTCCACTTT
d_call: TRBD2; v_call: TRBV27; clone_size: -; j_call: TRBJ2-1; cdr3_aa: CASSRREDAYNEQFF; cdr3_nt: TGTGCCAGCAGTCGGCGGGAGGACGCCTACAATGAGCAGTTCTTC
d_call: -; v_call: TRBV5-1; clone_size: -; j_call: TRBJ1-1; cdr3_aa: CASSFGRVTEAFF; cdr3_nt: TGCGCCAGCAGCTTTGGCAGAGTAACTGAAGCTTTCTTT
d_call: -; v_call: TRBV7-8; clone_size: -; j_call: TRBJ1-2; cdr3_aa: CASSFADNYGYTF; cdr3_nt: TGTGCCAGCAGCTTTGCCGATAACTATGGCTACACCTTC
d_call: TRBD2; v_call: TRBV6-5; clone_size: once; j_call: TRBJ2-7; cdr3_aa: CASRSTSGSSYEQYF; cdr3_nt: TGTGCCAGCAGATCGACTAGCGGTAGCTCCTACGAGCAGTACTTC
d_call: -; v_call: TRBV7-3; clone_size: -; j_call: TRBJ2-7; cdr3_aa: CASRFVEQYF; cdr3_nt: TGTGCCAGCAGATTCGTCGAGCAGTACTTC
d_call: TRBD1; v_call: TRBV30; clone_size: -; j_call: TRBJ1-2; cdr3_aa: CAGQGDFNYGYTF; cdr3_nt: TGTGCCGGACAGGGAGACTTTAACTATGGCTACACCTTC
d_call: -; v_call: TRBV2; clone_size: -; j_call: TRBJ1-2; cdr3_aa: CASSEDRPLNYGYTF; cdr3_nt: TGTGCCAGCAGTGAAGACAGACCCCTCAACTATGGCTACACCTTC
d_call: TRBD2; v_call: TRBV11-3; clone_size: -; j_call: TRBJ2-1; cdr3_aa: CASSLVPGLAKEQFF; cdr3_nt: TGTGCCAGCAGCTTAGTTCCGGGACTAGCGAAGGAGCAGTTCTTC
d_call: -; v_call: TRBV4-3; clone_size: -; j_call: TRBJ2-1; cdr3_aa: CASSQARSYYNEQFF; cdr3_nt: TGCGCCAGCAGCCAAGCCCGGTCATACTACAATGAGCAGTTCTTC
d_call: TRBD2; v_call: TRBV19; clone_size: -; j_call: TRBJ2-7; cdr3_aa: CASSRPGLAGVSEQYF; cdr3_nt: TGTGCCAGTAGTAGGCCTGGACTAGCGGGAGTTAGCGAGCAGTACTTC
d_call: -; v_call: TRBV28; clone_size: -; j_call: TRBJ1-1; cdr3_aa: CASSFPATEAFF; cdr3_nt: TGTGCCAGCAGTTTCCCAGCCACTGAAGCTTTCTTT
d_call: -; v_call: TRBV18; clone_size: -; j_call: TRBJ2-3; cdr3_aa: CASSDSDTQYF; cdr3_nt: TGTGCCAGCTCAGACTCAGATACGCAGTATTTT
d_call: -; v_call: TRBV7-9; clone_size: -; j_call: TRBJ2-2; cdr3_aa: CASSFRGRTGELFF; cdr3_nt: TGTGCCAGCAGCTTCAGGGGGAGGACCGGGGAGCTGTTTTTT
d_call: -; v_call: TRBV28; clone_size: -; j_call: TRBJ1-1; cdr3_aa: CASSPLMGTTEAFF; cdr3_nt: TGTGCCAGCAGTCCCCTCATGGGAACCACTGAAGCTTTCTTT
d_call: -; v_call: TRBV6-5; clone_size: -; j_call: TRBJ2-7; cdr3_aa: CASSPRLGSYEQYF; cdr3_nt: TGTGCCAGCAGTCCCCGACTGGGGAGTTACGAGCAGTACTTC
d_call: TRBD2; v_call: TRBV30; clone_size: once; j_call: TRBJ2-7; cdr3_aa: CAWRPSRLAEKAFLPYEQYF; cdr3_nt: TGTGCCTGGAGGCCCTCCCGACTAGCGGAGAAAGCCTTCTTGCCCTACGAGCAGTACTTC
d_call: TRBD2; v_call: TRBV2; clone_size: -; j_call: TRBJ2-5; cdr3_aa: CASSRGLAQETQYF; cdr3_nt: TGTGCCAGCAGTAGAGGACTAGCGCAAGAGACCCAGTACTTC
d_call: TRBD1; v_call: TRBV28; clone_size: few; j_call: TRBJ2-7; cdr3_aa: CASSLFWDRVHEQYF; cdr3_nt: TGTGCCAGCAGTTTATTTTGGGACAGGGTCCACGAGCAGTACTTC
d_call: -; v_call: TRBV11-2; clone_size: -; j_call: TRBJ2-7; cdr3_aa: CASSGSNTYEQYF; cdr3_nt: TGTGCCAGCAGCGGCAGTAATACCTACGAGCAGTACTTC
d_call: -; v_call: TRBV5-1; clone_size: -; j_call: TRBJ2-1; cdr3_aa: CASRPSGYNEQFF; cdr3_nt: TGCGCCAGCAGACCGAGCGGTTACAATGAGCAGTTCTTC
d_call: -; v_call: TRBV10-3; clone_size: few; j_call: TRBJ2-7; cdr3_aa: CAISRDFEQYF; cdr3_nt: TGTGCCATCAGTAGGGACTTCGAGCAGTACTTC
d_call: -; v_call: TRBV10-2; clone_size: -; j_call: TRBJ1-5; cdr3_aa: CASSDPDTPPQHF; cdr3_nt: TGCGCCAGCAGTGACCCAGACACTCCCCCCCAGCATTTT
d_call: -; v_call: TRBV5-1; clone_size: -; j_call: TRBJ2-3; cdr3_aa: CASSGARDRQGTDTQYF; cdr3_nt: TGCGCCAGCAGCGGAGCCCGTGACAGACAAGGCACAGATACGCAGTATTTT
d_call: TRBD1; v_call: TRBV18; clone_size: -; j_call: TRBJ1-1; cdr3_aa: CASSPGRGRFTEAFF; cdr3_nt: TGTGCCAGCTCACCGGGCAGGGGGCGATTCACTGAAGCTTTCTTT
d_call: TRBD2; v_call: TRBV5-1; clone_size: -; j_call: TRBJ2-7; cdr3_aa: CASSSLSGGAYEQYF; cdr3_nt: TGCGCCAGCAGCTCCCTTAGCGGGGGGGCCTACGAGCAGTACTTC
d_call: -; v_call: TRBV28; clone_size: -; j_call: TRBJ1-5; cdr3_aa: CASSRDGDSNQPQHF; cdr3_nt: TGTGCCAGCAGTAGGGACGGGGACAGCAATCAGCCCCAGCATTTT
d_call: TRBD1; v_call: TRBV28; clone_size: -; j_call: TRBJ2-5; cdr3_aa: CASRPVEGQGTQETQYF; cdr3_nt: TGTGCCAGCAGGCCCGTAGAAGGACAGGGGACACAAGAGACCCAGTACTTC
d_call: TRBD2; v_call: TRBV18; clone_size: -; j_call: TRBJ2-7; cdr3_aa: CASSPTSGEQYF; cdr3_nt: TGTGCCAGCTCACCTACTAGCGGCGAGCAGTACTTC
d_call: TRBD2; v_call: TRBV7-2; clone_size: -; j_call: TRBJ2-7; cdr3_aa: CASSPWTSDYEQYF; cdr3_nt: TGTGCCAGCAGCCCCTGGACTAGTGACTACGAGCAGTACTTC
d_call: -; v_call: TRBV21-1; clone_size: -; j_call: TRBJ1-1; cdr3_aa: CASSNGQGRNTEAFF; cdr3_nt: TGTGCCAGCAGCAACGGACAGGGTAGGAACACTGAAGCTTTCTTT
d_call: -; v_call: TRBV30; clone_size: -; j_call: TRBJ2-2; cdr3_aa: CAWSRDTITGELFF; cdr3_nt: TGTGCCTGGAGTCGAGACACCATCACCGGGGAGCTGTTTTTT
d_call: -; v_call: TRBV5-4; clone_size: -; j_call: TRBJ1-1; cdr3_aa: CASSLGITEAFF; cdr3_nt: TGTGCCAGCAGCTTAGGAATTACTGAAGCTTTCTTT
d_call: -; v_call: TRBV5-1; clone_size: -; j_call: TRBJ2-5; cdr3_aa: CASSLNFGSGEETQYF; cdr3_nt: TGCGCCAGCAGCTTGAATTTCGGCAGCGGAGAAGAGACCCAGTACTTC
d_call: -; v_call: TRBV9; clone_size: few; j_call: TRBJ1-5; cdr3_aa: CASSVGSGSNQPQHF; cdr3_nt: TGTGCCAGCAGCGTAGGTTCGGGCAGCAATCAGCCCCAGCATTTT
d_call: -; v_call: TRBV7-6; clone_size: -; j_call: TRBJ2-5; cdr3_aa: CASSLVRVKGETQYF; cdr3_nt: TGTGCCAGCAGCTTAGTCAGGGTCAAGGGGGAGACCCAGTACTTC
d_call: -; v_call: TRBV7-2; clone_size: -; j_call: TRBJ2-1; cdr3_aa: CASSPYNSPPFF; cdr3_nt: TGTGCCAGCAGTCCTTACAATTCCCCGCCGTTCTTC
d_call: TRBD2; v_call: TRBV2; clone_size: -; j_call: TRBJ2-3; cdr3_aa: CASRAGTTMVTDTQYF; cdr3_nt: TGTGCCAGCAGGGCCGGGACTACGATGGTCACAGATACGCAGTATTTT